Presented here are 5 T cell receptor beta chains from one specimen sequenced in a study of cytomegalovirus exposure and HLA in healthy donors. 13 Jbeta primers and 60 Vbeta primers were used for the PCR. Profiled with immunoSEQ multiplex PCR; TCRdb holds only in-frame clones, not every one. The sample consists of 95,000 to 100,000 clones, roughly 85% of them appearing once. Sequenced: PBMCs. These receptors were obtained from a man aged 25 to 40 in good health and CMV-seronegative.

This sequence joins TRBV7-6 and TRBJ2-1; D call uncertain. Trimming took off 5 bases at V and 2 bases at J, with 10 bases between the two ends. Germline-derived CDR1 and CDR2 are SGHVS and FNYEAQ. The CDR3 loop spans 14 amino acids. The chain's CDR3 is CASSPEITYNEQFF. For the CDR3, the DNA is TGTGCCAGCAGCCCGGAGATCACCTACAATGAGCAGTTCTTC. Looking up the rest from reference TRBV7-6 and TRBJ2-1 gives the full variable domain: GAGVSQSPRYKVTKRGQDVALRCDPISGHVSLYWYRQALGQGPEFLTYFNYEAQQDKSGLPNDRFSAERPEGSISTLTIQRTEQRDSAMYRCASSPEITYNEQFFGPGTRLTVL.

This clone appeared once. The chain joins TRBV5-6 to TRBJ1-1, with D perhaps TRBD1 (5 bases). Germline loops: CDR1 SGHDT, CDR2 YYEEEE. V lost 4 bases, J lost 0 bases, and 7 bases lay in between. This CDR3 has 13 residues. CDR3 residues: CASSTDMNTEAFF. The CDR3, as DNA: TGTGCCAGCAGCACGGACATGAACACTGAAGCTTTCTTT. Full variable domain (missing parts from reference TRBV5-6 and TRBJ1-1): DAGVTQSPTHLIKTRGQQVTLRCSPKSGHDTVSWYQQALGQGPQFIFQYYEEEERQRGNFPDRFSGHQFPNYSSELNVNALLLGDSALYLCASSTDMNTEAFFGQGTRLTVV.

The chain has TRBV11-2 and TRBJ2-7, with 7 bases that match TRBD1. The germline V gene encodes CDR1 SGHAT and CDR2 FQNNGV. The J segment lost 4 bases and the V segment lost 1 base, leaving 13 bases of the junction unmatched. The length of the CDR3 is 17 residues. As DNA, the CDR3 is TGTGCCAGCAGCTTAGGGGACGGCAGGGGGTATCCATACGAGCAGTACTTC. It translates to CASSLGDGRGYPYEQYF.

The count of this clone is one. CDR3 in DNA: TGTGCCAGTAGTACTGGACAGGGGGCGACAGAAAAACTGTTTTTT. This encodes CASSTGQGATEKLFF. This chain links TRBV19 with TRBJ1-4; TRBD1 agrees at 11 bases. V lost 4 bases and J lost 8; bases outside the gene matches: 6. The CDR3 consists of 15 residues. In germline, CDR1 is LNHDA, CDR2 SQIVND (reference sequence).

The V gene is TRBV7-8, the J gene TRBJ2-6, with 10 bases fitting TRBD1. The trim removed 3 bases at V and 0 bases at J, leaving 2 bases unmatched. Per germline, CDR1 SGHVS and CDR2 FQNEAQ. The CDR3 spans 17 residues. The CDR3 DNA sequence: TGTGCCAGCAGCTTTAGGGACAGGGGCTCTGGGGCCAACGTCCTGACTTTC. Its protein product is CASSFRDRGSGANVLTF.